Reported below is one T cell receptor (beta chain). This receptor's antigen is unknown. No per-base quality is available; no much larger clone lies one base away. This sample was included in a study of CD4 T cells in relation to SARS-CoV-2 and coronaviruses (dated by TCRdb to about 2021). For the study in its entirety: In the ViraFEST assay, PBMCs were grown with antigen for 10 days, and TCR beta CDR3s were then sequenced to identify antigen-specific clonal expansions. The Adaptive Biotechnologies TCR-sequencing kit was used to sequence samples from a few pre-COVID donors and the naive versus memory experiments, while other data came from Illumina-based sequencing. Shared crossreactive spike epitopes were mapped to their HLA restriction using patient-derived lymphoblastoid cell lines. The study assessed, at the TCR clonotype level, memory CD4+ T cell crossreactivity between SARS-CoV-2 and common cold coronavirus spike proteins. A different TCR-beta assay, based on Illumina, was used to sequence expansion assays from other donors in the study. An HIV-1 Nef peptide pool or a culture without peptide was used as the negative reference condition.

The library was built by means of the immunoSEQ multiplex PCR assay. In the source study's methods: During preprocessing, nonproductive sequences were discarded, as were any CDR3s that did not begin with C, did not end with F or W, or were shorter than 7 amino acids. The MANAFEST web app identified antigen-specific clonotypes based on expansion compared with the reference and other culture wells. A clone was considered positive if significant expansion relative to the reference culture was observed in 2 of 3 replicate wells at an FDR below 0.05. For a clone to be considered positive, significant expansion relative to all other tandem wells and an odds ratio above 5 were also required. After three terminal residues were trimmed from each end, CDR3 homology was quantified as pairwise Levenshtein distance using the stringdist R package. As stored in TCRdb, this immuneACCESS dataset retains in-frame rearrangements with V and J assigned. A fraction of the clones does not appear; measured against another copy, unresolved V genes explain less than half of the discrepancy, and the remainder lacks a known reason. V and J calls and clone size are as listed in that table; D and trimming were resolved from the DNA. The sample yields some 30,000 clones; approximately 80% were counted once. 16% of the sample rests with the top ten.

The paper's findings and limits, for the study overall: Crossreactive clones showed significantly weaker SARS-CoV-2-driven expansion than monoreactive clones, consistent with antigenic imprinting. In roughly 70% of donors, memory CD4+ clonotypes turned up that crossrecognized SARS-CoV-2 and at least one common cold coronavirus spike. Because no donor provided both pre-pandemic and post-infection samples, tracing the source of pre-existing responses was limited. Crossreactivity analysis was centred on spike protein, so crossreactivity against other viral proteins was not assessed. Small numbers of patients and of tested TCRs limited the study.

Ends trimmed: V by 5 bases, J by 1 base; bases unmatched to a gene: 8. For CDR1 and CDR2, the germline V gene lists SGHVS and FQNEAQ. Reading from cysteine to phenylalanine, the CDR3 counts 16 amino acids. Only CDR3 DNA remains: 48 bases, in frame from the first base. CD4+ T cells from unexposed donors were collected before the COVID-19 pandemic (2011-2018). After around 10 days of culture, CD4+ T cells were isolated with the EasySep CD4+ T cell isolation kit. Unexposed donor CD4+ T cells were tested for reactivity to SARS-CoV-2 S and N and four common cold coronavirus spike pools, as cell number allowed. PBMCs were cultured at over 1.5 million per well in IMDM supplemented with around 5% human AB serum and 9 to 10 IU/ml IL-2. Half of the culture medium was replaced with fresh IL-2-containing medium on days 3 and 7. In general, every peptide culture condition was set up in three replicate wells. Leukapheresis product for the unexposed donors was purchased commercially. Ficoll-Paque PLUS gradient centrifugation was used to isolate PBMCs from either whole blood or leukapheresis product. PBMCs were either cryopreserved at -140°C or used fresh in the expansion assay. The QIAamp Micro DNA Kit was used to extract genomic DNA from the CD4+ T cells.

Source material: CD4+ T cells from PBMCs, cultured in vitro. This receptor was identified in a human donor in good health. Here the chain combines TRBV7-8 and TRBJ1-1; a stretch of 9 junction bases matches TRBD1. The sequenced DNA: TGTGCCAGCAGCAGGATAGGGACAGGGTGGAACACTGAAGCTTTCTTT. Translated, it reads CASSRIGTGWNTEAFF.